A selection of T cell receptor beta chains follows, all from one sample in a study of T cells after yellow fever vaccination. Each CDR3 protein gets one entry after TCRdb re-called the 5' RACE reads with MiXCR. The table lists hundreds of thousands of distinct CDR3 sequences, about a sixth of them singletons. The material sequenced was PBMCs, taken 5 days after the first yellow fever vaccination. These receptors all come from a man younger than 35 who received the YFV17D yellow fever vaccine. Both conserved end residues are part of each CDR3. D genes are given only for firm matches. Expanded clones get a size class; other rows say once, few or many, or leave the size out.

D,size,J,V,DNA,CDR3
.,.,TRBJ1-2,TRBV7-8,TGTGCCAGCAGCCCTCAGACTTCTTACTATGGCTACACCTTC,CASSPQTSYYGYTF
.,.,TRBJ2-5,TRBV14,TGTGCCAGCAGTAATCTACTGAAACAAGAGACCCAGTACTTC,CASSNLLKQETQYF
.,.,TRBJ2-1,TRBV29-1,TGCAGCGTTGATGCGGGATACAATGAGCAGTTCTTC,CSVDAGYNEQFF
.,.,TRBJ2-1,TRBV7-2,TGTGCCAGCAGCCTAGAGTATCAGAACTACAATGAGCAGTTCTTC,CASSLEYQNYNEQFF
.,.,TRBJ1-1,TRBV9,TGTGCCAGCAGCGTTGACATGAACACTGAAGCTTTCTTT,CASSVDMNTEAFF
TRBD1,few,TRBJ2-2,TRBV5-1,TGCGCCAGCACAAGACAGGGGGCGGACACCGGGGAGCTGTTTTTT,CASTRQGADTGELFF
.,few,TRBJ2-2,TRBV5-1,TGCGCCAGCAGCTGGACTTGGGGGGCCGCCGGGGAGCTGTTTTTT,CASSWTWGAAGELFF
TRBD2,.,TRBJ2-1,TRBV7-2,TGTGCCAGCAGCTTATTGCTAGCGGGGGGTCGTAGGTCCTACAATGAGCAGTTCTTC,CASSLLLAGGRRSYNEQFF
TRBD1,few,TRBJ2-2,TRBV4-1,TGCGCCAGCAGCCAAGATCTTCGGGACAGGGTATATCCCGGGGAGCTGTTTTTT,CASSQDLRDRVYPGELFF
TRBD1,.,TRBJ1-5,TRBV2,TGTGCCAGCAACCAACAGGGGGCTCAGCCCCAGCATTTT,CASNQQGAQPQHF
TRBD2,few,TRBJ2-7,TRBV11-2,TGTGCCAGCAGCCGAAGTATCACTAGCGGGGGGGTATCCTACGAGCAGTACTTC,CASSRSITSGGVSYEQYF
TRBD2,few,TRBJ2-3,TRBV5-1,TGCGCCAGCAGCTTGTCGGGGGGGCTGGGAGATACGCAGTATTTT,CASSLSGGLGDTQYF
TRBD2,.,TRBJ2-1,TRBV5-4,TGTGCCAGCAGCTTGGAACTAGCGGAGGGTGAGCAGTTCTTC,CASSLELAEGEQFF
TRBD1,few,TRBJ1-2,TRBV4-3,TGCGCCAGCAGCCATATCCCCGGGACAGGGGGCCCGGGCTACACCTTC,CASSHIPGTGGPGYTF
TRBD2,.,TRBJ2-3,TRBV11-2,TGTGCCAGCAGCTTAGTTCGGGGCGGGGGGGCTTGGACAGATACGCAGTATTTT,CASSLVRGGGAWTDTQYF
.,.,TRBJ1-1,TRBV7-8,TGTGCCAGCAGCTTAGACGGGTACCCCACTGAAGCTTTCTTT,CASSLDGYPTEAFF
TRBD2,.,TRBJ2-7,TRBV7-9,TGTGCCAGCAGCTTATGGCCAGCGGGGGAACCCTACGAGCAGTACTTC,CASSLWPAGEPYEQYF
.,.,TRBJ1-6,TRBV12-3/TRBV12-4,TGTGCCAGCAGTTCCGTAGGGGCTAATTCACCCCTCCACTTT,CASSSVGANSPLHF
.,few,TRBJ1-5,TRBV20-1,TGCAGTGCTAGAGACGGGGGAGATCAGCCCCAGCATTTT,CSARDGGDQPQHF
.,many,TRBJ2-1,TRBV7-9,TGTGCCAGCACTCCCTGGGGGCGGGGCGAGCAGTTCTTC,CASTPWGRGEQFF
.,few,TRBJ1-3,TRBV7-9,TGTGCCAGCAGCCCAAGTATGGGGGGAGCGCCAAACACCATATATTTT,CASSPSMGGAPNTIYF
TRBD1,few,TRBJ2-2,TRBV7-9,TGTGCCAGCAGCTTAGACCCGGACAGGCCGAACACCGGGGAGCTGTTTTTT,CASSLDPDRPNTGELFF
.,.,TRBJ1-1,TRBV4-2,TGTGCCAGCAGCCAATGGCCGGGCTACACTGAAGCTTTCTTT,CASSQWPGYTEAFF
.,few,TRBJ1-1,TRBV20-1,TGCACCCCAACGTGGCAGGGTTCAGCTTTCTTT,CTPTWQGSAFF
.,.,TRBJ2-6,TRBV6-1,TGTGCCAGCATGGGCGGCTACTCTGGGGCCAACGTCCTGACTTTC,CASMGGYSGANVLTF
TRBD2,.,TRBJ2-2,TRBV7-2,TGTGCCAGCAGCTACCCCCTTAGCGGGGGGAACACCGGGGAGCTGTTTTTT,CASSYPLSGGNTGELFF
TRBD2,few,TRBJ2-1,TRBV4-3,TGCGCCAGCAGCCACCTATGGGCTAGCGGGGGGGCACAGAACAATGAGCAGTTCTTC,CASSHLWASGGAQNNEQFF
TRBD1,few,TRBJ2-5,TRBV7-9,TGTGCCAGCAGCTCGACCGGGACAGGGGTAGAGACCCAGTACTTC,CASSSTGTGVETQYF
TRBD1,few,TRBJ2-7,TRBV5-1,TGCGCCAGCAGGAGGGGGCCCTCCTACGAGCAGTACTTC,CASRRGPSYEQYF
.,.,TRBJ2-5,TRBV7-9,TGTGCCAGCAGGACGGGCAGGGCGCAGACCCAGTACTTC,CASRTGRAQTQYF
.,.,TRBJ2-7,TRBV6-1,TGTGCCAGCAGCTTCGTTGGATCCCACGAGCAGTACTTC,CASSFVGSHEQYF
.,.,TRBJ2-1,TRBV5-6,TGTGCCAGCAGCTTGTTCACGAGCTCCTACAATGAGCAGTTCTTC,CASSLFTSSYNEQFF
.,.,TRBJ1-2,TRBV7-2,TGTGCCAGCAGCTTAGGAAACGGGATTTTGAGTGGCTACACCTTC,CASSLGNGILSGYTF
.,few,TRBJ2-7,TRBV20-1,TGCAGTGCTAGGACTTCCTACGAGCAGTACTTC,CSARTSYEQYF
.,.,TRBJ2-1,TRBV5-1,TGCGCCAGCAGCCGCGGCGGTGGGGGCACTAATGAGCAGTTCTTC,CASSRGGGGTNEQFF
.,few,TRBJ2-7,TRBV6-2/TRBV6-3,TGTGCCAGCAGTTACGTCGACGAGCAGTACTTC,CASSYVDEQYF
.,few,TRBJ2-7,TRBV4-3,TGCGCCAGCAGCCTCCGACCGGGGACCTTGTACGAGCAGTACTTC,CASSLRPGTLYEQYF
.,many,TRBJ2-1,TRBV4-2,TGTGCCAGCAGCCAAGCCAAGGGGGGGAACAATGAGCAGTTCTTC,CASSQAKGGNNEQFF
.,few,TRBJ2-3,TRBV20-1,TGCAGCGCTCCAGGCACAGATACGCAGTATTTT,CSAPGTDTQYF
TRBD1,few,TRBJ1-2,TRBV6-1,TGTGCCAGCAGTAAGACAGGGAGCGATGGCTACACCTTC,CASSKTGSDGYTF
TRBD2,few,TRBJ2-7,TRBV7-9,TGTGCCAGCAGCTTAGTGGGACTAGCGACCGAGCAGTACTTC,CASSLVGLATEQYF
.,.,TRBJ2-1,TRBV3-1,TGTGCCAGCAGCCAAGATATCGGGGGAATGATTGATGAGCAGTTCTTC,CASSQDIGGMIDEQFF
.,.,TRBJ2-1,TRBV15,TGTGCCACCAGCCCCACTGGGGCTAGGAGGAATGAGCAGTTCTTC,CATSPTGARRNEQFF
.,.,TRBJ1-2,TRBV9,TGTGCCAGCAGCTCCCTGGCCTCGGAGGTCTATGGCTACACCTTC,CASSSLASEVYGYTF
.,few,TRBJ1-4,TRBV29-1,TGCAGCGTTGGGGGAAGGGGTGAAAAACTGTTTTTT,CSVGGRGEKLFF
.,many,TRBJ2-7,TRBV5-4,TGTGCCAGCAGCTTAAGCCTTAACGAGCAGTACTTC,CASSLSLNEQYF
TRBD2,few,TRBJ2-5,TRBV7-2,TGTGCCAGCAAACTAGCGGACCACCAAGAGACCCAGTACTTC,CASKLADHQETQYF
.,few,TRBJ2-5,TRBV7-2,TGTGCCAGCAGCTTAGACTTACAGACCCAGTACTTC,CASSLDLQTQYF
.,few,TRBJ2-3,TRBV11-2,TGTGCCAGCAGCTTGAAGGTGCCAGATACGCAGTATTTT,CASSLKVPDTQYF
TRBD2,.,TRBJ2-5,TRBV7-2,TGTGCCAGCAGCCCCCGACTAGCGGGGGGTATAGAGACCCAGTACTTC,CASSPRLAGGIETQYF
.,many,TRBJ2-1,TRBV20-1,TGCAGTGCTAGAGTCCAGAGCTCCTACAATGAGCAGTTCTTC,CSARVQSSYNEQFF
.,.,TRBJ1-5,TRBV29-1,TGCAGCGTTTCGGGAAATCGGAATCAGCCCCAGCATTTT,CSVSGNRNQPQHF
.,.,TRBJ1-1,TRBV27,TGTGCCAGCAGCACTCTACAGGGTACAGAACTGGAAGCTTTCTTT,CASSTLQGTELEAFF
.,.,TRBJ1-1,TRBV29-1,TGCAGCTTGGGCGGGGGGAACACTGAAGCTTTCTTT,CSLGGGNTEAFF
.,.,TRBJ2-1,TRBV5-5,TGTGCCAGCAGCTTAACATGGCTTAGCTCCTACAATGAGCAGTTCTTC,CASSLTWLSSYNEQFF